This TCR beta chain was profiled in a study of blood T cells in healthy people across ages. Turning to the study itself: About one barcoded beta molecule per two T cells was captured by template switching. Study-wide points: The donors' CMV status was not determined, possibly confounding changes in expanded clonotypes. Measured against age, TCR beta diversity per million T cells decreased in a roughly linear manner.

Between the trimmed V and J ends, which lost 1 base and 7 bases, there was a span of 17 bases. CDR1 and CDR2 from the germline V gene are DFQATT and SNEGSKA (reference sequence). The CDR3 length is 16 residues. PCR was performed a second time for about 7 to 12 cycles using a sample-barcoded 5' primer and a J-beta primer mix. Every individual sample yielded 3 million or more paired-end reads (each containing CDR3). TCRdb fed the 5' RACE reads into MiXCR, producing one record per CDR3 protein. Among roughly 900,000 distinct CDR3 sequences listed, 29% were seen once. At least ten counts were recorded for this clonotype. Its antigen is undetermined.

The material sequenced was blood. This receptor was taken from a woman aged 80 or over in good health. The V call is TRBV20-1, the J call TRBJ1-6, with D possibly TRBD1 on 5 matching bases. The CDR3 spells CSARVAGRVNNSPLHF. CDR3 DNA sequence: TGCAGTGCTAGAGTAGCAGGGCGCGTTAACAATTCACCCCTCCACTTT.